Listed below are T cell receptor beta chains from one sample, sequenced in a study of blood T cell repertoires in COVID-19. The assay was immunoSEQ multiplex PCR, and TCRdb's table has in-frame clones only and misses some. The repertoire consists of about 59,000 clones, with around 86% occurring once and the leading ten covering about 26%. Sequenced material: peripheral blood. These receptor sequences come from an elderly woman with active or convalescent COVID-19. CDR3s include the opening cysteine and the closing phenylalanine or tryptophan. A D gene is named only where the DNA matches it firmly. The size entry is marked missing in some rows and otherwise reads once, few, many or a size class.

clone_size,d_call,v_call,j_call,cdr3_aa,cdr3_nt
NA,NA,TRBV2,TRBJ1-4,CASSLLAEKLFF,TGTGCCAGCAGTCTTTTGGCAGAAAAACTGTTTTTT
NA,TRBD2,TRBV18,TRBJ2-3,CASSPAGTSGGGVTDTQYF,TGTGCCAGCTCACCGGCCGGGACTAGCGGGGGGGGCGTCACAGATACGCAGTATTTT
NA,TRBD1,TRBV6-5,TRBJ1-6,CASRKIDRANSPLHF,TGTGCCAGCAGGAAGATAGACAGGGCTAATTCACCCCTCCACTTT
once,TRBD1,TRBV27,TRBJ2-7,CASRGQGTTYEQYF,TGTGCCAGCAGGGGACAGGGGACAACCTACGAGCAGTACTTC
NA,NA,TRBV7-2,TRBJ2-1,CASSLVRIEQFF,TGTGCCAGCAGCTTAGTCCGTATTGAGCAGTTCTTC
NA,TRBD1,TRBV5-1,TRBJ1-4,CASSSGQGNEKLFF,TGCGCCAGCAGCTCCGGACAGGGAAATGAAAAACTGTTTTTT
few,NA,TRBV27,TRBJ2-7,CASSLKQGYEQYF,TGTGCCAGCAGTCTTAAACAGGGCTACGAGCAGTACTTC
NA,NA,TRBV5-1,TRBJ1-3,CASSLSLSSGNTIYF,TGCGCCAGCAGCTTGAGCCTATCCTCTGGAAACACCATATATTTT
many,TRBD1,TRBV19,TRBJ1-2,CASSPNGQARNYGYTF,TGTGCCAGTAGTCCCAACGGACAGGCCCGTAACTATGGCTACACCTTC
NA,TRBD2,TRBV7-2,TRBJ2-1,CASSFSGGANNEQFF,TGTGCCAGCAGCTTTAGCGGGGGGGCCAACAATGAGCAGTTCTTC
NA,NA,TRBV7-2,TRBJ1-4,CASSFTFGTANEKLFF,TGTGCCAGCAGCTTTACGTTCGGGACTGCAAATGAAAAACTGTTTTTT
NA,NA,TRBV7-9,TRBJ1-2,CASSLGAGPDGYTF,TGTGCCAGCAGCTTAGGCGCAGGCCCCGATGGCTACACCTTC
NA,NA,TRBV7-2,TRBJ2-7,CASRPDRTYEQYF,TGTGCCAGCAGACCCGACAGGACCTACGAGCAGTACTTC
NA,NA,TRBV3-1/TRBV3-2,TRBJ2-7,CASSLGSEQYF,TGTGCCAGCAGCCTGGGCTCAGAGCAGTACTTC
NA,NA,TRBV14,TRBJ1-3,CASSPRTGSGNTIYF,TGTGCCAGCAGCCCGAGGACTGGCTCTGGAAACACCATATATTTT
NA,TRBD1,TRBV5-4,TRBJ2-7,CASSPPGQGSYEQYF,TGTGCCAGCAGCCCACCGGGACAGGGGTCCTACGAGCAGTACTTC
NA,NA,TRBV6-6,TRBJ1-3,CASNPDSRNTIYF,TGTGCCAGCAATCCGGACAGTAGAAACACCATATATTTT
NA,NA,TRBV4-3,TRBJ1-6,CASSQSRTVLNSPLHF,TGCGCCAGCAGCCAATCGAGGACAGTCCTGAATTCACCCCTCCACTTT
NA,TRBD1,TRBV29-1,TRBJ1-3,CSVDAAGQGAPSGNTIYF,TGCAGCGTTGATGCGGCGGGACAGGGGGCTCCCTCTGGAAACACCATATATTTT
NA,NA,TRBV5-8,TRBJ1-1,CASSRYGTMNTEAFF,TGTGCCAGCAGCCGGTACGGGACAATGAACACTGAAGCTTTCTTT
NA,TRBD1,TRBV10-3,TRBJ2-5,CAISIRGGRETQYF,TGTGCCATCAGCATCCGAGGGGGCAGAGAGACCCAGTACTTC
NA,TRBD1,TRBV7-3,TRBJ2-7,CASSLTGGTYEQYF,TGTGCCAGCAGCTTAACAGGGGGCACCTACGAGCAGTACTTC
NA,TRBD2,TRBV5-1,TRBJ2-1,CASSSSGGAYNEQFF,TGCGCCAGCAGCTCTAGCGGGGGGGCTTACAATGAGCAGTTCTTC
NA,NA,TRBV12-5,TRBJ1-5,CASGLVSPDRYNQPQHF,TGTGCTAGTGGTTTGGTTTCGCCGGACAGATACAATCAGCCCCAGCATTTT
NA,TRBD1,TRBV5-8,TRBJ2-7,CASIRGTSLYEQYF,TGTGCCAGCATCAGGGGGACATCGCTCTACGAGCAGTACTTC
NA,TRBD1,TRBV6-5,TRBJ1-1,CASRRQGRTEAFF,TGTGCCAGCAGGCGACAGGGTCGCACTGAAGCTTTCTTT
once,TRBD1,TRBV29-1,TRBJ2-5,CSGIPGGSGETQYF,TGCAGCGGGATTCCAGGGGGCTCAGGAGAGACCCAGTACTTC
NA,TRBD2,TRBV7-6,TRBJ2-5,CASSLAWGLAFQETQYF,TGTGCCAGCAGCTTAGCGTGGGGACTAGCGTTCCAAGAGACCCAGTACTTC
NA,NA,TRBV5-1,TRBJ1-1,CASSMGTTANTEAFF,TGCGCCAGCAGCATGGGAACCACAGCCAACACTGAAGCTTTCTTT
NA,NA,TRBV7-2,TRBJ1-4,CASSLQSGEGNEKLFF,TGTGCCAGCAGCCTGCAGTCGGGGGAGGGTAATGAAAAACTGTTTTTT
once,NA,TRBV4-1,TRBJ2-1,CASSQDSVTGEQFF,TGCGCCAGCAGCCAAGATTCGGTGACAGGTGAGCAGTTCTTC
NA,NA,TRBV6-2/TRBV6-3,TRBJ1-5,CASSYWGRYGNQPQHF,TGTGCCAGCAGTTACTGGGGCAGGTACGGCAATCAGCCCCAGCATTTT
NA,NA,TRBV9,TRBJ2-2,CASSVGLGGNTGELFF,TGTGCCAGCAGCGTAGGTCTGGGGGGAAACACCGGGGAGCTGTTTTTT
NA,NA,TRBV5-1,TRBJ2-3,CASSGPGQSPPDTQYF,TGCGCCAGCAGCGGACCGGGACAATCACCCCCAGATACGCAGTATTTT
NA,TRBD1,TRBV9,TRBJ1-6,CASSADAGGGSYNSPLHF,TGTGCCAGCAGCGCAGACGCAGGGGGCGGTTCCTATAATTCACCCCTCCACTTT
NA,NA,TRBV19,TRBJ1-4,CASSIGRSKKLFF,TGTGCCAGTAGTATAGGACGGAGTAAAAAACTGTTTTTT
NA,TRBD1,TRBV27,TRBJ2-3,CASSPPSGTVTDTQYF,TGTGCCAGCAGTCCCCCCTCCGGGACAGTCACAGATACGCAGTATTTT
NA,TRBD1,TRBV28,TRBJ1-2,CASSPGTGVYGYTF,TGTGCCAGCAGCCCCGGGACAGGGGTCTATGGCTACACCTTC
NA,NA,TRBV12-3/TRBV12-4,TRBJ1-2,CASSTNMYYGYTF,TGTGCCAGCAGTACTAATATGTACTATGGCTACACCTTC
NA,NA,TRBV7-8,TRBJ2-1,CASSPGGGLEQFF,TGTGCCAGCAGCCCTGGGGGGGGGCTTGAGCAGTTCTTC
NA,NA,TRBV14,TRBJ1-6,CATENSDSRENSPLHF,TGTGCCACCGAAAATTCAGACAGTCGAGAAAATTCACCCCTCCACTTT
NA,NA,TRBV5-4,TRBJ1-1,CASSSQATGTTEAFF,TGTGCCAGCAGCTCACAAGCCACAGGGACCACTGAAGCTTTCTTT
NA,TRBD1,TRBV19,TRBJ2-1,CASSPGGQGGSYNEQFF,TGTGCCAGTAGCCCGGGGGGACAGGGCGGCTCCTACAATGAGCAGTTCTTC
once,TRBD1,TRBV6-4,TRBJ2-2,CASSDSSRGLTGELFF,TGTGCCAGCAGTGACTCGTCCAGGGGGCTGACCGGGGAGCTGTTTTTT
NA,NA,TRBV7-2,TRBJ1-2,CASSLTSEAYGYTF,TGTGCCAGCAGCCTTACCTCGGAGGCCTATGGCTACACCTTC
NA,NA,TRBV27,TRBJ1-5,CASSLRIRDQPQHF,TGTGCCAGCAGTTTAAGGATCAGGGATCAGCCCCAGCATTTT
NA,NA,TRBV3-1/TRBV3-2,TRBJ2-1,CASSQTNREGDLQFF,TGTGCCAGCAGCCAGACAAACAGGGAGGGAGACCTTCAGTTCTTC
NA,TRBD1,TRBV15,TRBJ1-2,CATSRNTGGWGYTF,TGTGCCACCAGCAGAAACACAGGGGGCTGGGGCTACACCTTC
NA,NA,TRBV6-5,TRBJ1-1,CASSQGLWNTEAFF,TGTGCCAGCAGCCAGGGATTATGGAACACTGAAGCTTTCTTT
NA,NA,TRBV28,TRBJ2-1,CASSRGQLGEQFF,TGTGCCAGCAGTCGTGGACAGTTGGGGGAGCAGTTCTTC
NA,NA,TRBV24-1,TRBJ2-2,CATSDLGQGQNTGELFF,TGTGCCACCAGTGATTTGGGGCAGGGACAGAACACCGGGGAGCTGTTTTTT
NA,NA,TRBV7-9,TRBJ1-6,CASSLAPGGPNSPLHF,TGTGCCAGCAGCTTAGCCCCGGGGGGGCCTAATTCACCCCTCCACTTT